Sequencing of this TCR beta chain was carried out in a study of Graves' ophthalmopathy and Graves' hyperthyroidism. Transcripts of RNA were the source for amplifying TCR beta CDR3 regions. HTBI primers served in a first-round RT-PCR, which a second-round multiplex PCR followed. TCRdb re-derived calls from the multiplex PCR reads in MiXCR, one entry per CDR3 protein. Among more than 15,000 distinct CDR3 sequences, 46% were seen once, and the ten largest hold about 25%. This clonotype was picked up a small number of times. Its antigen is still unknown. CDR1 is DFQATT, CDR2 SNEGSKA, per germline (reference sequence). The V end was cut by 6 bases, the J end by 9 bases, with 15 bases between. The CDR3 contains 12 residues. Whole-study findings and limits: Classification of ophthalmopathy versus stable hyperthyroidism by a 13-signature model yielded approximately 90% sensitivity and around 80% specificity.

Sequencing was carried out using peripheral blood. The clonotype was recovered from a middle-aged woman with stable Graves' hyperthyroidism. This chain uses TRBV20-1 with TRBJ2-1, with D perhaps matching TRBD1 (5 bases). CDR3 in amino acids: CSATVVGVEQFF. In DNA, the CDR3 is TGCAGTGCGACAGTAGTCGGAGTTGAGCAGTTCTTC.